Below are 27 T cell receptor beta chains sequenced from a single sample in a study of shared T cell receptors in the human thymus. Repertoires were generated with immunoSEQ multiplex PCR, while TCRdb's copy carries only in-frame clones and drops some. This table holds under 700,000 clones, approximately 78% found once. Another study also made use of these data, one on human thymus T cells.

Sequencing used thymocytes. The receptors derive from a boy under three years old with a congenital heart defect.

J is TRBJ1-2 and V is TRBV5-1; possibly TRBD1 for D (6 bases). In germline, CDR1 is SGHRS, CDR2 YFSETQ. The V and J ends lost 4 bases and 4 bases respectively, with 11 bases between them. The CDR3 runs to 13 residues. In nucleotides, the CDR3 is TGCGCCAGCAGCGTGGACAGAATCTATGGCTACACCTTC. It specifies CASSVDRIYGYTF.

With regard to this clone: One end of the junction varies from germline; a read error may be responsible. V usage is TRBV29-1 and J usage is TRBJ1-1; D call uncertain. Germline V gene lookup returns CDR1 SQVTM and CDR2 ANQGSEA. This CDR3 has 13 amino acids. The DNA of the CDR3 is TGCAACGTTGATATTGGAGGTTACACTGAAGCTTTCTTT. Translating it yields CNVDIGGYTEAFF.

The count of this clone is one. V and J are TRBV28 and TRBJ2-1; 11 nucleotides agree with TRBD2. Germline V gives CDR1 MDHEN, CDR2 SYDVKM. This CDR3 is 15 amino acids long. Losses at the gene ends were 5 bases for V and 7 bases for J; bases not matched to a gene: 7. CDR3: CASSRSGRDLNEQFF. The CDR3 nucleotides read TGTGCCAGCAGTCGTAGCGGGAGGGATTTGAATGAGCAGTTCTTC.

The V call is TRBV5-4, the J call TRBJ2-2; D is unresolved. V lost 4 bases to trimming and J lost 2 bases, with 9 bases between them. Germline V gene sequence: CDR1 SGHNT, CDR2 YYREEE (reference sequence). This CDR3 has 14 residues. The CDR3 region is CASSLTYNTGELFF. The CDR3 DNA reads TGTGCCAGCAGCCTGACATATAACACCGGGGAGCTGTTTTTT.

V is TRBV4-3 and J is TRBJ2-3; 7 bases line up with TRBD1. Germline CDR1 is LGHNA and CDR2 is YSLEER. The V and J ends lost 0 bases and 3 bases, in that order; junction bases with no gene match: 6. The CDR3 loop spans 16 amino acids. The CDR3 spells CASSQEQGEPTDTQYF. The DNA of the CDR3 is TGCGCCAGCAGCCAAGAGCAGGGGGAGCCGACAGATACGCAGTATTTT.

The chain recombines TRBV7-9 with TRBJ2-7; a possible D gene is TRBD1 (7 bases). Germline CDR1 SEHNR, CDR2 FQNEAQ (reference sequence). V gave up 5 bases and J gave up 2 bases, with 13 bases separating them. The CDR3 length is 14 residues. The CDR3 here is CASSPGRGAYEQYF. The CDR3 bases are TGTGCCAGCAGCCCCGGCAGGGGGGCCTACGAGCAGTACTTC.

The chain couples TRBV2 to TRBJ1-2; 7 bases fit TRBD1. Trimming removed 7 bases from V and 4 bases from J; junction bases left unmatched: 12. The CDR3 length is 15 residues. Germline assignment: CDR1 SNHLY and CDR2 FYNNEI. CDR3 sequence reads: CASTLSTGLGYGYTF. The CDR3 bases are TGTGCCAGCACTCTATCGACAGGGTTGGGCTATGGCTACACCTTC. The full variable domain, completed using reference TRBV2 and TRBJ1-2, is EPEVTQTPSHQVTQMGQEVILRCVPISNHLYFYWYRQILGQKVEFLVSFYNNEISEKSEIFDDQFSVERPDGSNFTLKIRSTKLEDSAMYFCASTLSTGLGYGYTFGSGTRLTVV.

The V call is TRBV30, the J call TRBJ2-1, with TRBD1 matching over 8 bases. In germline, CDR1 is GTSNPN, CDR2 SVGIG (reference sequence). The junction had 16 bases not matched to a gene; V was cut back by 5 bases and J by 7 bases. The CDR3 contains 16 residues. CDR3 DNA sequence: TGTGCCTGGTGTGAAGCAGGGGGCTGCCCGAAGAATGAGCAGTTCTTC. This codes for CAWCEAGGCPKNEQFF.

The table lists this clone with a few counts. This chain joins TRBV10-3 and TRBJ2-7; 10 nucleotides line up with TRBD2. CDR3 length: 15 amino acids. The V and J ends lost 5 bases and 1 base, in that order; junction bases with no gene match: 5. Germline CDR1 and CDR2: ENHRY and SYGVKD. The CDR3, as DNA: TGTGCCATCAGTAATACTAGCGGGATGTCCTACGAGCAGTACTTC. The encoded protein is CAISNTSGMSYEQYF.

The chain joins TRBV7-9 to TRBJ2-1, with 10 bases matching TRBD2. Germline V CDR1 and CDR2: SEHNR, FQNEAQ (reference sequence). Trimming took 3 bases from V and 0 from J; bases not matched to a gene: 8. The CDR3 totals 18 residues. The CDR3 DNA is TGTGCCAGCAGCTTTAGGCTAGCGGGAGCTGACTCCTACAATGAGCAGTTCTTC. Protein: CASSFRLAGADSYNEQFF.

Written as DNA, the CDR3 is TGTGCCACCAGCAGAGATCGTCGGCGGGAGTACAATGAGCAGTTCTTC. As protein: CATSRDRRREYNEQFF. J is TRBJ2-1 and V is TRBV15; 7 bases fit TRBD2. The germline V gene has CDR1 LNHNV and CDR2 YYDKDF (reference sequence). J lost 4 bases, V lost 0 bases, and 6 bases had no gene match. The length of the CDR3 is 16 residues.

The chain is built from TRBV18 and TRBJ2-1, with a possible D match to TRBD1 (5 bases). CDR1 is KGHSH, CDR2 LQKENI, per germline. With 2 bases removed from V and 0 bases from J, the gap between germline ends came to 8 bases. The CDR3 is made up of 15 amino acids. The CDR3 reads CASSPGHRSYNEQFF. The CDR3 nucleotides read TGTGCCAGCTCACCAGGACACCGCTCCTACAATGAGCAGTTCTTC.

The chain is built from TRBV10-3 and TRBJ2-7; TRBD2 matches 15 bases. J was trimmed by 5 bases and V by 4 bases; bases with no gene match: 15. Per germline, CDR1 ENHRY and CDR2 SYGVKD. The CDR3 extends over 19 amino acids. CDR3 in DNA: TGTGCCATCAGTGGCGGGGCAGGTCGGACTAGCGGGAGGGCCCACGAGCAGTACTTC. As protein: CAISGGAGRTSGRAHEQYF.

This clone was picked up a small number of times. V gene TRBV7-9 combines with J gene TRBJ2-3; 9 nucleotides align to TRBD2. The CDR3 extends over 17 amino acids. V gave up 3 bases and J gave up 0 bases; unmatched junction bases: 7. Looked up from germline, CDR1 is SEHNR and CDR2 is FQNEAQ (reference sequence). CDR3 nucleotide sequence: TGTGCCAGCAGCTTTGTAGCGGGAGCCTCTAGCACAGATACGCAGTATTTT. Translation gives CASSFVAGASSTDTQYF.

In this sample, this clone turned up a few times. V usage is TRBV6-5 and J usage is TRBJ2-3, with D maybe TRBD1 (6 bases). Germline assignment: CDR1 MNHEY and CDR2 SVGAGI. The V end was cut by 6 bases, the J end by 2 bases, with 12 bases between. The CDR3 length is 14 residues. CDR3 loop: CASSPRGNTDTQYF. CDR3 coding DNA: TGTGCCAGCAGCCCCAGGGGCAACACAGATACGCAGTATTTT.

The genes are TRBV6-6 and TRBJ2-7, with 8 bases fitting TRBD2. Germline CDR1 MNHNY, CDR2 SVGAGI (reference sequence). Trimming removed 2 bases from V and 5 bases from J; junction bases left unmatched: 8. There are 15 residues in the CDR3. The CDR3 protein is CASSYGTRSTDEQYF. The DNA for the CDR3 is TGTGCCAGCAGTTACGGGACTAGATCGACGGACGAGCAGTACTTC.

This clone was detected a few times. Written as DNA, the CDR3 is TGCGCCAGCAGCCAAGAGTCAAGCGGGAGGAATTCCTACGAGCAGTACTTC. Translating it yields CASSQESSGRNSYEQYF. The chain couples TRBV4-1 to TRBJ2-7; TRBD2 matches at 9 bases. J gave up 1 base and V 0 bases, and 7 bases lay outside the gene matches. The CDR3 covers 17 residues. The V gene's germline CDR1 is MGHRA and CDR2 YSYEKL.

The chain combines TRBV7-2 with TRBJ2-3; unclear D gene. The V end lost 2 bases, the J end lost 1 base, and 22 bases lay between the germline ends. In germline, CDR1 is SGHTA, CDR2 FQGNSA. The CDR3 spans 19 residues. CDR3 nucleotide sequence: TGTGCCAGCAGCTTAAACCGGCGGCGCCGGCCCTATGGCACAGATACGCAGTATTTT. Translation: CASSLNRRRRPYGTDTQYF. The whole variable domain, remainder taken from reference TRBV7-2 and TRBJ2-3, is GAGVSQSPSNKVTEKGKDVELRCDPISGHTALYWYRQSLGQGLEFLIYFQGNSAPDKSGLPSDRFSAERTGGSVSTLTIQRTQQEDSAVYLCASSLNRRRRPYGTDTQYFGPGTRLTVL.

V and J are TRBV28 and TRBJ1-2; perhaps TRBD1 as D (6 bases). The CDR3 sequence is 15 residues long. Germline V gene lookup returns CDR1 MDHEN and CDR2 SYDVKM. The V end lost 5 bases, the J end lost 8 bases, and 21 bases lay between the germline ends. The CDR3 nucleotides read TGTGCCAGCAGTCAATCGGGAACAGGGAATCGAGGCTACACCTTC. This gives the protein CASSQSGTGNRGYTF.

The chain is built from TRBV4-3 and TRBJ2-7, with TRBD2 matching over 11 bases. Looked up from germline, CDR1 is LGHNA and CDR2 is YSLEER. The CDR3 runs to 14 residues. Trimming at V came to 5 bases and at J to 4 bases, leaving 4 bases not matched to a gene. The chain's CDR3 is CASSSGLADYEQYF. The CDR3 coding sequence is TGCGCCAGCAGCTCGGGACTAGCGGATTACGAGCAGTACTTC.

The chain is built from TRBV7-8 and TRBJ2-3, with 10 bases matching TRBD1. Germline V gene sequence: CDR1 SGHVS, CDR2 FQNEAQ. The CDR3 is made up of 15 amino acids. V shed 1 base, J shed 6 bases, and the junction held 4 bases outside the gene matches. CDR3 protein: CASSLGGTGVDTQYF. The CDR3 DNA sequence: TGTGCCAGCAGCTTAGGAGGGACAGGGGTTGATACGCAGTATTTT. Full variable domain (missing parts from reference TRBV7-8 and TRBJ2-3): GAGVSQSPRYKVAKRGQDVALRCDPISGHVSLFWYQQALGQGPEFLTYFQNEAQLDKSGLPSDRFFAERPEGSVSTLKIQRTQQEDSAVYLCASSLGGTGVDTQYFGPGTRLTVL.

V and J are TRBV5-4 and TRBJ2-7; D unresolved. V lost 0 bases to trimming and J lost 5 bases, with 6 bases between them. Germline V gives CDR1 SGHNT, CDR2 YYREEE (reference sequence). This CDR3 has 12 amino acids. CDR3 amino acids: CASSLDGNEQYF. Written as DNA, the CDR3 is TGTGCCAGCAGCTTGGACGGTAACGAGCAGTACTTC.

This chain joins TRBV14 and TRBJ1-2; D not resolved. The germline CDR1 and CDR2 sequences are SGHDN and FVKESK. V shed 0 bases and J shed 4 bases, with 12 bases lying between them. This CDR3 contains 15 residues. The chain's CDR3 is CASSQDLEDIYGYTF. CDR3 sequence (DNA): TGTGCCAGCAGCCAAGATCTGGAGGATATCTATGGCTACACCTTC.

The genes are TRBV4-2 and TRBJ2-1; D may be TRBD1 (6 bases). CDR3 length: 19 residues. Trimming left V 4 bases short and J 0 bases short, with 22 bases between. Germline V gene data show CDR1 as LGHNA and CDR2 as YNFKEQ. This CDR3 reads CASSPGSVRGRGSYNEQFF. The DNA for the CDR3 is TGTGCCAGCAGCCCAGGGTCCGTCAGGGGCAGGGGCTCCTACAATGAGCAGTTCTTC.

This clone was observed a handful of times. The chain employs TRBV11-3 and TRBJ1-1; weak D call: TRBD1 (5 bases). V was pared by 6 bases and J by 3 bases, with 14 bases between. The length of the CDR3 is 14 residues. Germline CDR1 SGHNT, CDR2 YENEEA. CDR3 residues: CASRNRRGDTEAFF. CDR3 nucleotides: TGTGCCAGCAGGAACCGACGGGGGGACACTGAAGCTTTCTTT.

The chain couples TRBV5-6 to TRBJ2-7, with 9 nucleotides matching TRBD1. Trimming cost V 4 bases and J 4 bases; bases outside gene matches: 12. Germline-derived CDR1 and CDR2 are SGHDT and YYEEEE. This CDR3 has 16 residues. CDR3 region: CASSRDGGTGLYEQYF. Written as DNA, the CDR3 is TGTGCCAGCAGCCGCGATGGTGGGACAGGGCTATACGAGCAGTACTTC.

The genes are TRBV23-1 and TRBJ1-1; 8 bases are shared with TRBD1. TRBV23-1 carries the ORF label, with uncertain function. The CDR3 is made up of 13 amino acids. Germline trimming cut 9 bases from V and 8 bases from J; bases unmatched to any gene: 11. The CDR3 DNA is TGCGCCAGTACCACCCAGGACAGGGCCGAAGCTTTCTTT. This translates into CASTTQDRAEAFF.